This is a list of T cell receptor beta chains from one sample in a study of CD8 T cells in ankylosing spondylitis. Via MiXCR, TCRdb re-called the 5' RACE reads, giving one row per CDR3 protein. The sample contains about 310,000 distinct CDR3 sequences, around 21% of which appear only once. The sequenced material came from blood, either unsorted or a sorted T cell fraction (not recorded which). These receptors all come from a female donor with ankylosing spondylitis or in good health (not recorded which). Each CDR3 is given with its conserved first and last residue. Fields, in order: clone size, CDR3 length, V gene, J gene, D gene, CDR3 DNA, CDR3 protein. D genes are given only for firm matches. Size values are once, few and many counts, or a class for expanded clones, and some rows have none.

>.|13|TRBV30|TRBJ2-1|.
TGTGCCTGGAGTGTACGTATCGGGGGTGAGCAGTTCTTC
CAWSVRIGGEQFF
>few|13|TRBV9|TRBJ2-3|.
TGTGCCAGCAGCGTAAACCCTTCAGATACGCAGTATTTT
CASSVNPSDTQYF
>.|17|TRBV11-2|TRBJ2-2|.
TGTGCCAGCAGCTTAGATCCGGGCCGGGCTTACACCGGGGAGCTGTTTTTT
CASSLDPGRAYTGELFF
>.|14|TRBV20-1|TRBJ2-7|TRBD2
TGCAGTGCTGGGGGGACTAGCGGATCCTACGAGCAGTACTTC
CSAGGTSGSYEQYF
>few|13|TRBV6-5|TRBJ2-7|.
TGTGCCAGCAGTTACGCGTCGTGGGGCGAGCAGTACTTC
CASSYASWGEQYF
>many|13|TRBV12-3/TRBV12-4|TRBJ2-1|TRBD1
TGTGCCAGCATCCAGACAGGGGACCATGAGCAGTTCTTC
CASIQTGDHEQFF
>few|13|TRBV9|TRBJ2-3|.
TGTGCCAGCAGCGTAGTGGAGGGAGATACGCAGTATTTT
CASSVVEGDTQYF
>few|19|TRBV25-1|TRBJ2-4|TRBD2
TGTGCCAGCAGTGTCCCCCCGGTGGGACTAGCGGGAGTAGGGGACATTCAGTACTTC
CASSVPPVGLAGVGDIQYF
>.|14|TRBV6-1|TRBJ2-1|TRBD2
TGTGCCAGCAAGACTAGCGGAACCTACAATGAGCAGTTCTTC
CASKTSGTYNEQFF
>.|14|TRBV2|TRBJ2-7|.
TGTGCCAGCAGTGACAAGGGTTTTGTCTACGAGCAGTACTTC
CASSDKGFVYEQYF
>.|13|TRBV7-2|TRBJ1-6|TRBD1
TGTGCCAGCAGCCCACAGGGGAATTCACCCCTCCACTTT
CASSPQGNSPLHF
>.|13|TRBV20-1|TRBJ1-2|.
TGCAGTGCCACAAGCCCCAGTTCTGGTGGCTACACCTTC
CSATSPSSGGYTF
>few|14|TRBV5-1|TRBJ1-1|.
TGCGCCAGCAGCTTCGGTATGACGAACACTGAAGCTTTCTTT
CASSFGMTNTEAFF
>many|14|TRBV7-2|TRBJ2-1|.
TGTGCCAGCAGCTCGTACTTAAAAGGGGATGAGCAGTTCTTC
CASSSYLKGDEQFF
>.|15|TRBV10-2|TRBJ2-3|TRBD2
TGCGCCAGCAGTGAGCTAGCGGGAGAGGTAGATACGCAGTATTTT
CASSELAGEVDTQYF
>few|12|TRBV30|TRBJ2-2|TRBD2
TGTGCCTCCGGACTAGCGGCCTCAGAGCTGTTTTTT
CASGLAASELFF
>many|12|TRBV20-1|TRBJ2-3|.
TGCAGTGCCACTTCAAGGACAGATACGCAGTATTTT
CSATSRTDTQYF
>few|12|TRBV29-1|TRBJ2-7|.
TGCAGCGTTGGGTGGGGGGACTACGAGCAGTACTTC
CSVGWGDYEQYF
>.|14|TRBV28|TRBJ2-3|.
TGTGCCAGCGCAGTCCTCGCCCTCACAGATACGCAGTATTTT
CASAVLALTDTQYF
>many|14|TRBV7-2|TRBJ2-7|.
TGTGCCAGCAGCTTAGACGCAGGTGGATACGAGCAGTACTTC
CASSLDAGGYEQYF
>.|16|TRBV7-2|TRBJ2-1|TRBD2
TGTGCCAGCAGCTTAGGAGGGAGCGGGACGGGAAATGAGCAGTTCTTC
CASSLGGSGTGNEQFF
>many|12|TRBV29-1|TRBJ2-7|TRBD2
TGCAGCGGGACTAGCGGGAGCCACGAGCAGTACTTC
CSGTSGSHEQYF
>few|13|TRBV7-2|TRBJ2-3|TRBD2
TGTGCCAGCAGTACTAGCGGGACAGATACGCAGTATTTT
CASSTSGTDTQYF
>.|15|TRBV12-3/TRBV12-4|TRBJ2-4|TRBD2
TGTGCCAGCACCCGGGGGGGCCCTGGACAAAACATTCAGTACTTC
CASTRGGPGQNIQYF
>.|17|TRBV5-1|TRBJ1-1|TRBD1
TGCGCCAGCAGCCTAGACAGGGGCTTCCTCCGAGACACTGAAGCTTTCTTT
CASSLDRGFLRDTEAFF
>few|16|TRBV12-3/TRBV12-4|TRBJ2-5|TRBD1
TGTGCCAGCAGTTTTGGGTTCGGGACAGGGGTGTCGACCCAGTACTTC
CASSFGFGTGVSTQYF
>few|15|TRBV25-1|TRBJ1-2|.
TGTGCCAGCAGTGAATCGGGGTCTGCTTACTATGGCTACACCTTC
CASSESGSAYYGYTF
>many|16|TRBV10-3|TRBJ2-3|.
TGTGCCATCAAGGAGGGTTGGGAAGGCCGCACAGATACGCAGTATTTT
CAIKEGWEGRTDTQYF
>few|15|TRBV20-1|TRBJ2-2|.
TGCAGTGCTAGAGAGGCTAGCTTGAACACCGGGGAGCTGTTTTTT
CSAREASLNTGELFF
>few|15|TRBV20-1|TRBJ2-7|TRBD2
TGCAGTGCTACAGGGACTAGCGGGAGAGAGGACGAGCAGTACTTC
CSATGTSGREDEQYF
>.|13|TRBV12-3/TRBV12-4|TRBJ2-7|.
TGTGCCAGCAGTCCCTATCGGTCTGCCGAGCAGTACTTC
CASSPYRSAEQYF
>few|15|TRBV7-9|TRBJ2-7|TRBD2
TGTGCCAGCAGCTTCGGACTAGCGGAGGGGCGGTGGCAGTACTTC
CASSFGLAEGRWQYF
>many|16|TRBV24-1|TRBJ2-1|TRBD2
TGTGCCACCAGTGACCCTGGGGGTAGCGGGAGCGGTGAGCAGTTCTTC
CATSDPGGSGSGEQFF
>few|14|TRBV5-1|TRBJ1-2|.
TGCGCCAGCGGAATGGACACTTTCTACTATGGCTACACCTTC
CASGMDTFYYGYTF
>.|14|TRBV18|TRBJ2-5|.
TGTGCCAGCTCATCCTCTCGGGGGATGGAGACCCAGTACTTC
CASSSSRGMETQYF
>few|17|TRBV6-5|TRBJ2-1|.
TGTGCCAGCAGTTACTCCCCGCTAGATTCCTATTACAATGAGCAGTTCTTC
CASSYSPLDSYYNEQFF
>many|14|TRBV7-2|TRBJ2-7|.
TGTGCCAGCAGCTTAGTTCCCGACAGCTACGAGCAGTACTTC
CASSLVPDSYEQYF
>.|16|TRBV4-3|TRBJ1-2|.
TGCGCCAGCAGCCAAGTAATAGATCTACTATTATATGGCTACACCTTC
CASSQVIDLLLYGYTF